Each of the 5 T cell receptor beta chains below was sequenced from the same sample in a study of T cell responses to AZD1222 COVID-19 vaccine. The repertoire was sequenced with immunoSEQ multiplex PCR; TCRdb's copy has only in-frame clones and lacks some. Found here are about 150,000 clones, 70% to 90% of them singletons; the top ten hold roughly 2%. The starting material was peripheral blood, obtained on day 0 of AZD1222 vaccination. The source is an adult in good health.

About this clone itself: The sample has other DNA sequences that encode this CDR3 too. V and J are TRBV5-1 and TRBJ1-6, with a possible D match to TRBD1 (5 bases). This CDR3 has 14 residues. The V gene lost 3 bases and the J gene lost 4 bases, with 8 bases spanning the gap. CDR1 is SGHRS, CDR2 YFSETQ, per germline. The CDR3 sequence: CASSSGRYNSPLHF. The CDR3 DNA is TGCGCCAGCAGCTCGGGACGATATAATTCACCCCTCCACTTT.

The chain combines TRBV6-6 with TRBJ1-2; D uncertain. V dropped 4 bases and J dropped 2 bases, with 8 bases sitting between them. This CDR3 is 13 amino acids long. CDR1 MNHNY and CDR2 SVGAGI come from the germline V gene (reference sequence). CDR3 protein: CASSSGGNYGYTF. DNA of the CDR3: TGTGCCAGCAGTTCGGGTGGGAACTATGGCTACACCTTC.

The chain uses TRBV7-6 and TRBJ2-1, with a tentative D call TRBD2 (6 bases). CDR1 SGHVS and CDR2 FNYEAQ come from the germline V gene. This CDR3 has 17 residues. V lost 5 bases, J lost 12 bases, and 29 bases lay in between. The CDR3 coding sequence is TGTGCCAGCAGCCCGGGAGAAGCACGCCTAGCGACGGCATGGCAGTTCTTC. Protein: CASSPGEARLATAWQFF.

The rearrangement joins TRBV15 to TRBJ1-1, with D uncertain. Germline values: CDR1 LNHNV, CDR2 YYDKDF (reference sequence). The CDR3 extends over 15 amino acids. The V end was cut by 0 bases, the J end by 0 bases, with 8 bases between. CDR3 amino acids: CATSRETGMNTEAFF. The CDR3 region has the DNA TGTGCCACCAGCAGAGAAACGGGGATGAACACTGAAGCTTTCTTT.

The J gene is TRBJ2-7, the V gene TRBV7-2; TRBD2 is a possible D gene (6 bases). CDR3 size: 14 residues. Germline CDR1 is SGHTA and CDR2 is FQGNSA. Trimming cost V 1 base and J 0 bases, with 7 bases left between them. The CDR3, as DNA: TGTGCCAGCAGCTTAGGGACTACCTCCTACGAGCAGTACTTC. It is translated as CASSLGTTSYEQYF.